This TCR beta chain was captured by sequencing in a study of blood T cell repertoires in COVID-19. Across the study: Samples of COVID-19 (acute and convalescent) were obtained from the United States, Italy and Spain.

The authors' processing: Reference gene primer amplification in the assay estimated nucleated cell counts. The protocol was immunoSEQ multiplex PCR, while the TCRdb copy is restricted to in-frame clones and leaves out a portion. V and J calls and clone size come straight from that table; D and trimming were deduced from the DNA. This repertoire shows a few hundred thousand clones, around 83% found once; its top ten account for less than 8.5%. CDR3 length: 15 amino acids. CDR1 and CDR2 (germline): MNHEY, SMNVEV (reference sequence). V gave up 5 bases and J gave up 7 bases, with 18 bases separating them. In terms of age and location, participants ranged from roughly 18 to 90 years and lived in around 22 US areas. Within the 2 weeks before study entry, each person in the exposed group met a COVID-19 case.

This sequence joins TRBV27 and TRBJ1-5, with D maybe TRBD1 (6 bases). The sample taken for sequencing was PBMCs or T cells enriched from blood (not recorded which). The TCR originated in a woman aged 45-60 years who had been exposed to COVID-19. For the CDR3, the DNA is TGTGCCAGCAGTCCCTACAGGGATTTCGGCCAGCCCCAGCATTTT. Translated: CASSPYRDFGQPQHF.